The rows below give T cell receptor beta chains drawn from one sample of a study of T cell repertoires in ileal Crohn's disease. Profiled with immunoSEQ multiplex PCR; TCRdb holds only in-frame clones, not every one. The table shows approximately 7,400 clones, with 70% to 75% occurring only once. Sequencing input: ileal tissue. The receptors stem from an adult with Crohn's disease. The CDR3 runs from the conserved cysteine through the conserved F or W. The D gene is left open where the match is weak. The listing skips clone size in some rows; elsewhere it reads once, few, many or a size class.

abundance: NA
d_gene: NA
v_gene: TRBV11-2
j_gene: TRBJ2-1
CDR3nt: TGTGCCAGCAGCTTAAATCGTAACAGTCTTAGGGAGCAGTTCTTC
CDR3aa: CASSLNRNSLREQFF

abundance: NA
d_gene: TRBD2
v_gene: TRBV30
j_gene: TRBJ2-1
CDR3nt: TGTGCCTGGAGTAGCCGACTAGCGGGGGGCGGGTACAATGAGCAGTTCTTC
CDR3aa: CAWSSRLAGGGYNEQFF

abundance: NA
d_gene: NA
v_gene: TRBV30
j_gene: TRBJ2-7
CDR3nt: TGTGCCTGGAGTGTAATTTGGGGCGGCGAGCAGTACTTC
CDR3aa: CAWSVIWGGEQYF

abundance: NA
d_gene: NA
v_gene: TRBV11-2
j_gene: TRBJ1-6
CDR3nt: TGTGCCAGCAGCTTGTCCAGGGATTTAAACTCACCCCTCCACTTT
CDR3aa: CASSLSRDLNSPLHF

abundance: NA
d_gene: TRBD1
v_gene: TRBV5-1
j_gene: TRBJ1-5
CDR3nt: TGCGCCAGCAGCTTGGGGGACAGGGCAGATCAGCCCCAGCATTTT
CDR3aa: CASSLGDRADQPQHF

abundance: NA
d_gene: TRBD1
v_gene: TRBV2
j_gene: TRBJ2-1
CDR3nt: TGTGCCAGCAGCCAGGACAGGGCCCCCTACAATGAGCAGTTCTTC
CDR3aa: CASSQDRAPYNEQFF

abundance: NA
d_gene: TRBD2
v_gene: TRBV2
j_gene: TRBJ2-1
CDR3nt: TGTGCCAGCAGTGCTGTACTAGCGGGGAACAATGAGCAGTTCTTC
CDR3aa: CASSAVLAGNNEQFF

abundance: NA
d_gene: TRBD2
v_gene: TRBV6-1
j_gene: TRBJ2-7
CDR3nt: TGTGCCAGCAGTGTGGGGGGGGTTAACGAGCAGTACTTC
CDR3aa: CASSVGGVNEQYF

abundance: NA
d_gene: NA
v_gene: TRBV30
j_gene: TRBJ1-6
CDR3nt: TGTGCCTGGCGGGAACAGATAAACTCCCCCCTCCACTTT
CDR3aa: CAWREQINSPLHF

abundance: NA
d_gene: NA
v_gene: TRBV30
j_gene: TRBJ1-3
CDR3nt: TGTGCCTGGAGTGTACAAACTGGAAACACCATATATTTT
CDR3aa: CAWSVQTGNTIYF

abundance: NA
d_gene: TRBD1
v_gene: TRBV9
j_gene: TRBJ1-6
CDR3nt: TGTGCCAGCAGCCCGGGACAGGACGGGTATTCACCCCTCCACTTT
CDR3aa: CASSPGQDGYSPLHF

abundance: NA
d_gene: NA
v_gene: TRBV5-1
j_gene: TRBJ2-5
CDR3nt: TGCGCCAGCAGCTTGGGGCAGGGCAACCTCCAAGAGACCCAGTACTTC
CDR3aa: CASSLGQGNLQETQYF

abundance: NA
d_gene: NA
v_gene: TRBV4-2
j_gene: TRBJ1-4
CDR3nt: TGTGCCAGCAGGAAACAGGGACGATCTAATGAAAAACTGTTTTTT
CDR3aa: CASRKQGRSNEKLFF

abundance: NA
d_gene: TRBD1
v_gene: TRBV7-8
j_gene: TRBJ1-4
CDR3nt: TGTGCCAGCAGCTTAGGGGGACAGAGTAATGAAAAACTGTTTTTT
CDR3aa: CASSLGGQSNEKLFF

abundance: NA
d_gene: NA
v_gene: TRBV10-2
j_gene: TRBJ2-5
CDR3nt: TGCGCCAGCAGTGGAGCGGGTCAGTGGGAGACCCAGTACTTC
CDR3aa: CASSGAGQWETQYF

abundance: NA
d_gene: TRBD2
v_gene: TRBV6-1
j_gene: TRBJ2-3
CDR3nt: TGTGCCAGCAGTGAAGCAGTTGGCGGGGGGGCAGATACGCAGTATTTT
CDR3aa: CASSEAVGGGADTQYF

abundance: NA
d_gene: NA
v_gene: TRBV18
j_gene: TRBJ1-2
CDR3nt: TGTGCCAGCTCACCAGCAGGGGACGCCTATGGCTACACCTTC
CDR3aa: CASSPAGDAYGYTF

abundance: few
d_gene: NA
v_gene: TRBV15
j_gene: TRBJ2-7
CDR3nt: TGTGCCACCAGCAGAGGGGGGGATTCCTACGAGCAGTACTTC
CDR3aa: CATSRGGDSYEQYF

abundance: few
d_gene: TRBD1
v_gene: TRBV19
j_gene: TRBJ2-2
CDR3nt: TGTGCCAGTAGTCCCCAGCGGGGAACAGGGGGCAGGGGGGAGCTGTTTTTT
CDR3aa: CASSPQRGTGGRGELFF

abundance: NA
d_gene: NA
v_gene: TRBV6-6
j_gene: TRBJ1-1
CDR3nt: TGTGCCAGCAGTACTCCCAGGGGGAACACTGAAGCTTTCTTT
CDR3aa: CASSTPRGNTEAFF

abundance: NA
d_gene: TRBD1
v_gene: TRBV2
j_gene: TRBJ1-6
CDR3nt: TGTGCCAGCAGTGACAGGGGGAATTCACCCCTCCACTTT
CDR3aa: CASSDRGNSPLHF

abundance: once
d_gene: TRBD1
v_gene: TRBV18
j_gene: TRBJ2-5
CDR3nt: TGTGCCAGCTCACCGGGACAGGGATCCCAAGAGACCCAGTACTTC
CDR3aa: CASSPGQGSQETQYF

abundance: NA
d_gene: TRBD2
v_gene: TRBV30
j_gene: TRBJ2-3
CDR3nt: TGTGCCTGCTCTAGCGGGGGCCTAACAAATACGCAGTATTTT
CDR3aa: CACSSGGLTNTQYF

abundance: NA
d_gene: TRBD2
v_gene: TRBV7-8
j_gene: TRBJ2-7
CDR3nt: TGTGCCAGCAGCTCTCTAGCGGGGGCCTCCTACGAGCAGTACTTC
CDR3aa: CASSSLAGASYEQYF

abundance: NA
d_gene: TRBD1
v_gene: TRBV7-2
j_gene: TRBJ1-2
CDR3nt: TGTGCCAGCAGCTCACACCCCTTGGACAGGAACTATGGCTACACCTTC
CDR3aa: CASSSHPLDRNYGYTF

abundance: NA
d_gene: TRBD2
v_gene: TRBV10-2
j_gene: TRBJ2-1
CDR3nt: TGCGCCAGCAGTGACGTAGCGGGGGCCCACAATGAGCAGTTCTTC
CDR3aa: CASSDVAGAHNEQFF

abundance: NA
d_gene: NA
v_gene: TRBV6-5
j_gene: TRBJ1-1
CDR3nt: TGTGCCAGCATCAAACAGGGATTCGGCACTGAAGCTTTCTTT
CDR3aa: CASIKQGFGTEAFF

abundance: NA
d_gene: TRBD1
v_gene: TRBV7-2
j_gene: TRBJ1-1
CDR3nt: TGTGCCAGCAGCTTAGACGGACAGGGGGTTTTAGGAGCTTTCTTT
CDR3aa: CASSLDGQGVLGAFF

abundance: few
d_gene: NA
v_gene: TRBV5-1
j_gene: TRBJ2-2
CDR3nt: TGCGCCAGCAGGGTTCAGGCCTCGAACACCGGGGAGCTGTTTTTT
CDR3aa: CASRVQASNTGELFF

abundance: NA
d_gene: NA
v_gene: TRBV5-4
j_gene: TRBJ2-7
CDR3nt: TGTGCCAGCAGCGATGAATTCTACGGGCAGTACTTC
CDR3aa: CASSDEFYGQYF

abundance: NA
d_gene: TRBD2
v_gene: TRBV15
j_gene: TRBJ2-2
CDR3nt: TGTGCCACCAGCAGCCCACTAGCGGGGGGTGATACCGGGGAGCTGTTTTTT
CDR3aa: CATSSPLAGGDTGELFF

abundance: once
d_gene: TRBD1
v_gene: TRBV15
j_gene: TRBJ2-6
CDR3nt: TGTGCCACCAGCAGCCGGGACAGCTCTAGCTCTGGGGCCAACGTCCTGACTTTC
CDR3aa: CATSSRDSSSSGANVLTF

abundance: NA
d_gene: NA
v_gene: TRBV10-2
j_gene: TRBJ1-4
CDR3nt: TGCGCCAGCAGCAGGGATCCCAATGAAAAACTGTTTTTT
CDR3aa: CASSRDPNEKLFF

abundance: NA
d_gene: NA
v_gene: TRBV7-9
j_gene: TRBJ2-2
CDR3nt: TGTGCCAGCAGCTTAGCTCTCACCGGGGAGCTGTTTTTT
CDR3aa: CASSLALTGELFF

abundance: NA
d_gene: NA
v_gene: TRBV27
j_gene: TRBJ2-7
CDR3nt: TGTGCCAGCAGTTCCAGTTTCGTGCTCTCCTACGAGCAGTACTTC
CDR3aa: CASSSSFVLSYEQYF

abundance: NA
d_gene: NA
v_gene: TRBV11-3
j_gene: TRBJ2-7
CDR3nt: TGTGCCAGCAGCTTAGGAGCGGAGTACGAGCAGTACTTC
CDR3aa: CASSLGAEYEQYF

abundance: NA
d_gene: TRBD2
v_gene: TRBV6-6
j_gene: TRBJ2-7
CDR3nt: TGTGCCAGCAGTGTAGCGGGGAGGGGGGAGCAGTACTTC
CDR3aa: CASSVAGRGEQYF

abundance: NA
d_gene: TRBD1
v_gene: TRBV18
j_gene: TRBJ2-7
CDR3nt: TGTGCCAGCTCAGACGACAGGGAGTCCTACGAGCAGTACTTC
CDR3aa: CASSDDRESYEQYF

abundance: NA
d_gene: NA
v_gene: TRBV5-1
j_gene: TRBJ2-5
CDR3nt: TGCGCCAGCAGCTTCTCGGCGAGGGAGACCCAGTACTTC
CDR3aa: CASSFSARETQYF

abundance: NA
d_gene: NA
v_gene: TRBV2
j_gene: TRBJ1-2
CDR3nt: TGTGCCAGCAGCCCGGACAGCCGGGGCTACACCTTC
CDR3aa: CASSPDSRGYTF

abundance: few
d_gene: NA
v_gene: TRBV6-5
j_gene: TRBJ1-5
CDR3nt: TGTGCCAGCAGTTCAACAGGGACCGCAAATCAGCCCCAGCATTTT
CDR3aa: CASSSTGTANQPQHF

abundance: NA
d_gene: NA
v_gene: TRBV5-1
j_gene: TRBJ2-6
CDR3nt: TGCGCCTCTAACCCATTGAGTTCTGGGGCCAACGTCCTGACTTTC
CDR3aa: CASNPLSSGANVLTF

abundance: NA
d_gene: TRBD2
v_gene: TRBV6-6
j_gene: TRBJ2-1
CDR3nt: TGTGCCAGCAGTTCGGGACTAGCGGGGGGGCAGGATGAGCAGTTCTTC
CDR3aa: CASSSGLAGGQDEQFF

abundance: NA
d_gene: TRBD1
v_gene: TRBV2
j_gene: TRBJ2-5
CDR3nt: TGTGCCAGCAGCCAATCTTACGGACAGGGGATTGGAGAGACCCAGTACTTC
CDR3aa: CASSQSYGQGIGETQYF